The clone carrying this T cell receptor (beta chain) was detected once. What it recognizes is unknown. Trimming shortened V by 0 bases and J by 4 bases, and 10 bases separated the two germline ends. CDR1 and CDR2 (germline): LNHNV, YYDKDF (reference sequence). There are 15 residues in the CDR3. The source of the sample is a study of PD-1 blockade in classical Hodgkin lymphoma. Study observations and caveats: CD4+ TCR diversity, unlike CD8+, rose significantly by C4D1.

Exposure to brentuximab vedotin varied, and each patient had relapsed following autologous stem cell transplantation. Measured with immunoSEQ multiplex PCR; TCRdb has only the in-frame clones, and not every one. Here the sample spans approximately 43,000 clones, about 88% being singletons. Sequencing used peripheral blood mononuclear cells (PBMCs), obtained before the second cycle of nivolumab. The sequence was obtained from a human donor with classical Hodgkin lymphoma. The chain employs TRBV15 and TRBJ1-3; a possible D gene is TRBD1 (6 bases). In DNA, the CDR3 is TGTGCCACCAGCAGAGAGGGGGGGCTCGGAAACACCATATATTTT. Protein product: CATSREGGLGNTIYF.